Listed here are 9 T cell receptor beta chains from one sample, sequenced in a study of blood T cell repertoires in COVID-19. The method was immunoSEQ multiplex PCR; TCRdb's version includes in-frame clones alone and lacks a portion of them. The repertoire consists of under 450,000 clones, with about 88% occurring once and the leading ten covering around 3%. Sequenced: PBMCs or T cells enriched from blood (not recorded which). The receptors stem from a woman aged 25 to 39 who had recovered from COVID-19.

As concerns this clone: The junction differs from germline at one of its ends, possibly a read error. V is TRBV3-1 (or the pseudogene TRBV3-2) and J is TRBJ1-3; tentatively, D is TRBD1 (6 bases). Germline CDR1 is LGHDT and CDR2 is YNNKEL (reference sequence). The CDR3 consists of 11 residues. This CDR3 is CASSQGGQPDF. As DNA, the CDR3 is TGTGCCAGCAGCCAAGGAGGACAGCCCGATTTT.

The chain couples TRBV5-1 to TRBJ2-1, with 8 bases aligning to TRBD2. There are 15 residues in the CDR3. Germline-derived CDR1 and CDR2 are SGHRS and YFSETQ. V lost 0 bases and J lost 8; bases outside the gene matches: 7. This CDR3 reads CASSLAGLGLYEQFF. CDR3 coding DNA: TGCGCCAGCAGCTTGGCGGGACTAGGCCTCTATGAGCAGTTCTTC. The full variable domain, with the rest looked up from reference TRBV5-1 and TRBJ2-1, is KAGVTQTPRYLIKTRGQQVTLSCSPISGHRSVSWYQQTPGQGLQFLFEYFSETQRNKGNFPGRFSGRQFSNSRSEMNVSTLELGDSALYLCASSLAGLGLYEQFFGPGTRLTVL.

The chain couples TRBV7-9 to TRBJ1-1; tentatively, D is TRBD1 (5 bases). Germline assignment: CDR1 SEHNR and CDR2 FQNEAQ (reference sequence). The CDR3 is 12 residues long. Deletions cut 3 bases from V and 8 bases from J, with 10 bases between. The CDR3 is CASSFVGGEAFF. CDR3 nucleotide sequence: TGTGCCAGCAGCTTTGTTGGGGGGGAAGCTTTCTTT.

The rearrangement links TRBV7-9 to TRBJ2-1, with 10 bases matching TRBD2. CDR1 and CDR2 (germline): SEHNR, FQNEAQ (reference sequence). V shed 5 bases, J shed 5 bases, and the junction held 3 bases outside the gene matches. This CDR3 comprises 14 residues. The CDR3 DNA is TGTGCCAGCAGCCCTAGCGGGAGAGACAATGAGCAGTTCTTC. Its protein product is CASSPSGRDNEQFF.

This chain uses TRBV7-9 with TRBJ1-5, with TRBD1 matching over 7 bases. This CDR3 comprises 15 residues. V was clipped by 4 bases and J by 4 bases; unmatched bases: 7. From germline, CDR1 is SEHNR and CDR2 FQNEAQ (reference sequence). The chain's CDR3 is CASSSPGTENQPQHF. CDR3 coding DNA: TGTGCCAGCAGCTCTCCCGGGACAGAGAATCAGCCCCAGCATTTT.

The V gene is TRBV10-3, the J gene TRBJ1-2; 8 bases line up with TRBD1. The CDR3 has 16 residues. Trimming cost V 4 bases and J 3 bases; bases outside gene matches: 10. Germline CDR1 is ENHRY and CDR2 is SYGVKD. CDR3: CAISGRAGGADYGYTF. The CDR3 DNA sequence: TGTGCCATCAGTGGTAGGGCAGGGGGCGCGGACTATGGCTACACCTTC.

A few counts support this clone. The chain uses TRBV5-4 and TRBJ1-2; no clear D. CDR3 length: 14 amino acids. Trimming cost V 0 bases and J 5 bases, with 11 bases left between them. CDR1 and CDR2 (germline): SGHNT, YYREEE (reference sequence). CDR3 in DNA: TGTGCCAGCAGCTTGGTGGGTCCGGAGTATGGCTACACCTTC. Translating gives CASSLVGPEYGYTF. Combining the CDR3 with reference TRBV5-4 and TRBJ1-2 gives the whole variable domain ETGVTQSPTHLIKTRGQQVTLRCSSQSGHNTVSWYQQALGQGPQFIFQYYREEENGRGNFPPRFSGLQFPNYSSELNVNALELDDSALYLCASSLVGPEYGYTFGSGTRLTVV.

V usage is TRBV7-2 and J usage is TRBJ1-2; 9 positions match TRBD1. The germline CDR1 and CDR2 sequences are SGHTA and FQGNSA. This CDR3 comprises 16 residues. V shed 1 base, J shed 1 base, and the junction held 4 bases outside the gene matches. CDR3 in DNA: TGTGCCAGCAGCTTAGTGACGGGACAGGGTAACTATGGCTACACCTTC. Protein: CASSLVTGQGNYGYTF.

This clone has just one count. The rearrangement uses TRBV6-5 and TRBJ2-2, with D possibly being TRBD2 (6 bases). The CDR3 covers 14 residues. Germline loops: CDR1 MNHEY, CDR2 SVGAGI. Trimming pared 0 bases from V and 9 bases from J, leaving 11 bases between. CDR3 bases: TGTGCCAGCAGTTACTCCCTCGGAGGGTGGGAGCTGTTTTTT. It is translated as CASSYSLGGWELFF.